A selection of T cell receptor beta chains follows, all from one sample in a study of HIV-infected children after antiretroviral therapy interruption. TCRdb re-derived calls from the 3' RACE reads in MiXCR, one entry per CDR3 protein. This sample has roughly 3,700 distinct CDR3 sequences, with more than 4% found just once. The sample here was CD45RO+ CD8+ T cells from PBMCs, pooled from several time points, taken from a donor given antiretroviral therapy, either interrupted or continuous. The source is a pool of human donors with HIV. Each CDR3 is given with its conserved first and last residue. A D gene is named only where the DNA matches it firmly. Expanded clones are given a class, and other clones once, few, many or no size at all.

>TRBJ2-1|NA|TRBV28|many
TGTGCCAGCAGTTTATACAGGGGGGGATCCTACAATGAGCAGTTCTTC
CASSLYRGGSYNEQFF
>TRBJ2-7|TRBD2|TRBV4-1|few
TGCGCCAGCAGCCCTCGGACTAGCGGGGGGTCCTACGAGCAGTACTTC
CASSPRTSGGSYEQYF
>TRBJ2-3|NA|TRBV12-3/TRBV12-4|few
TGTGCCAGCAGTTCCCGGACAGCTAGCACAGATACGCAGTATTTT
CASSSRTASTDTQYF
>TRBJ2-5|TRBD2|TRBV28|NA
TGTGCCAGCAATGGGGCTAGCGGGAGAAACCAAGAGACCCAGTACTTC
CASNGASGRNQETQYF
>TRBJ2-3|TRBD1|TRBV5-1|many
TGCGCCAGCAGCTTGGTTCAGGGGGCTGCAGATACGCAGTATTTT
CASSLVQGAADTQYF
>TRBJ2-7|TRBD2|TRBV7-2|medium-sized
TGTGCCAGCAGCCTCGGGACTAGCGGAAACTCCTACGAGCAGTACTTC
CASSLGTSGNSYEQYF
>TRBJ1-4|NA|TRBV6-1|many
TGTGCCAGCAGTGAAGTTGCGAATAATGAAAAACTGTTTTTT
CASSEVANNEKLFF
>TRBJ1-1|TRBD1|TRBV3-1|large
TGTGCCAGCAGCCCCGTGGGACAGGGGAACACTGAAGCTTTCTTT
CASSPVGQGNTEAFF
>TRBJ2-1|NA|TRBV7-9|NA
TGTGCCACTGTTCACGGGGCTCCGTACAATGAGCAGTTCTTC
CATVHGAPYNEQFF
>TRBJ2-1|NA|TRBV12-3/TRBV12-4|medium-sized
TGTGCCAGCAGGGACTCCGCAGCCAATGAGCAGTTCTTC
CASRDSAANEQFF
>TRBJ2-6|NA|TRBV6-2/TRBV6-3|many
TGTGCCAGCAGCACCTATGGGGGGTCCGGGGCCAACGTCCTGACTTTC
CASSTYGGSGANVLTF
>TRBJ2-1|NA|TRBV6-5|many
TGTGCCAGCAGTTACTCTCCAGAGAGCTCCTACAATGAGCAGTTCTTC
CASSYSPESSYNEQFF
>TRBJ2-7|TRBD1|TRBV20-1|many
TGCAGTGCTAGTGACAGGGAAGACCCCCTACAGGCATTCGAGCAGTACTTC
CSASDREDPLQAFEQYF
>TRBJ2-6|NA|TRBV19|large
TGTGCCAGTGGGTCCCCGGATGGGGCCAACGTCCTGACTTTC
CASGSPDGANVLTF
>TRBJ2-3|NA|TRBV20-1|NA
TGCAGTGCGTCGCTACCGGGGGCTAGCACAGATACGCAGTATTTT
CSASLPGASTDTQYF
>TRBJ2-5|TRBD1|TRBV29-1|many
TGCAGCGTTGAAGATGGGACCGGGACAGGGATCGAAGAGACCCAGTACTTC
CSVEDGTGTGIEETQYF
>TRBJ2-7|TRBD1|TRBV20-1|many
TGCAGTGCTAGACCCTACCCGCCCCGTACCGGGACAGGAACCTACGAGCAGTACTTC
CSARPYPPRTGTGTYEQYF
>TRBJ2-2|NA|TRBV18|many
TGTGCCAGCTCACCAGGGGGCCGGGGCGACACCGGGGAGCTGTTTTTT
CASSPGGRGDTGELFF
>TRBJ2-3|TRBD1|TRBV5-4|NA
TGTGCCAGCAGCGACCGGACAGGGTTTGCAGATACGCAGTATTTT
CASSDRTGFADTQYF
>TRBJ1-5|NA|TRBV4-1|many
TGCGCCAGCAGCCAAGTGACCTCCCCTGCAGGTCAGCCCCAGCATTTT
CASSQVTSPAGQPQHF
>TRBJ2-2|TRBD1|TRBV20-1|large
TGCAGTGCTAGGATTTGGACAGGGGGCACCGGGGAGCTGTTTTTT
CSARIWTGGTGELFF
>TRBJ2-1|NA|TRBV5-6|large
TGTGCCAGCAGGGGACTGGCCAATGAGCAGTTCTTC
CASRGLANEQFF
>TRBJ2-1|NA|TRBV28|many
TGTGCCAGCAGTTTTCGAGGGGACCCTGAGCAGTTCTTC
CASSFRGDPEQFF
>TRBJ2-7|NA|TRBV11-2|many
TGTGCCAGCAGCTTAGATAGGGGGACCCAGACCGAGCAGTACTTC
CASSLDRGTQTEQYF
>TRBJ2-7|NA|TRBV5-1|NA
TGCGTCAGCAGCTTCCGGGGCAGGCACTACGAGCAGTACTTC
CVSSFRGRHYEQYF
>TRBJ2-7|NA|TRBV2|medium-sized
TGTGCCAGCAGTGAAGCGCTTGCTGGCGAACTCTTTCCCTACGAGCAGTACTTC
CASSEALAGELFPYEQYF
>TRBJ2-1|NA|TRBV2|medium-sized
TGTGCCAGCAGCCGCCACCAACTAGCTGACGTATACAATGAGCAGTTCTTC
CASSRHQLADVYNEQFF
>TRBJ2-1|TRBD2|TRBV9|many
TGTGCCAGCAGCCTTAGCGGGGGGGCCGCCAATGAGCAGTTCTTC
CASSLSGGAANEQFF
>TRBJ1-5|NA|TRBV20-1|NA
TGCAGTGCTAGAGGTCATCAGCCCCAGCATTTT
CSARGHQPQHF
>TRBJ2-5|TRBD2|TRBV7-8|large
TGTGCCAGCAGCCTCGGGACTAGCGGGAGCGCTGAACAAGAGACCCAGTACTTC
CASSLGTSGSAEQETQYF
>TRBJ2-1|TRBD2|TRBV6-5|NA
TGTGCCAGCAGTTATAGCGGGGGGGCCAATGAGCAGTTCTTC
CASSYSGGANEQFF
>TRBJ2-1|TRBD2|TRBV20-1|medium-sized
TGCAGTGCAGGAGGGACTAGCGGGATCCACAATGAGCAGTTCTTC
CSAGGTSGIHNEQFF
>TRBJ2-7|NA|TRBV7-2|NA
TGTGCCAGCAGCTTAACAGCCCCGGGCTACGAGCAGTACTTC
CASSLTAPGYEQYF
>TRBJ2-2|TRBD1|TRBV19|NA
TGTGCCAGTAGTCGCCCCAGGGGGAGCACCGGGGAGCTGTTTTTT
CASSRPRGSTGELFF
>TRBJ2-7|NA|TRBV27|many
TGTGCCAGCAGTTTTGGGACGCGTGAGCAGTACTTC
CASSFGTREQYF
>TRBJ1-1|NA|TRBV7-9|many
TGTGCCAGCAGCTTAGTTGCGGGATTCTCTGAAGCTTTCTTT
CASSLVAGFSEAFF
>TRBJ2-7|NA|TRBV30|few
TGTGCCTGGAGAGGCAATTCCTACGAGCAGTACTTC
CAWRGNSYEQYF
>TRBJ2-1|NA|TRBV4-1|many
TGCGCCAGCAGCCAAGATTCCCTGACTAGTCTAAATGAGCAGTTCTTC
CASSQDSLTSLNEQFF
>TRBJ2-1|NA|TRBV2|many
TGTGCCAGCAGTGATCGCTCTGGGACTCCTGAGCAGTTCTTC
CASSDRSGTPEQFF
>TRBJ2-2|TRBD2|TRBV20-1|medium-sized
TGCAGTGCTAGAGATCTAGCGGGAGACACCGGGGAGCTGTTTTTT
CSARDLAGDTGELFF
>TRBJ1-1|NA|TRBV27|many
TGTGCCAGCACGGGTAACATGAACACTGAAGCTTTCTTT
CASTGNMNTEAFF
>TRBJ1-2|NA|TRBV11-2|medium-sized
TGTGCCAGCAGCCTGAGAGCAGGGGTAGGCTACACCTTC
CASSLRAGVGYTF
>TRBJ1-4|TRBD1|TRBV20-1|many
TGCAGTGCTAACAGGGGGCGGGAAAAACTGTTTTTT
CSANRGREKLFF
>TRBJ2-7|NA|TRBV29-1|few
TGCAGCGCCCAACAGGTTTACTCCTACGAGCAGTACTTC
CSAQQVYSYEQYF
>TRBJ1-1|NA|TRBV7-9|NA
TGTGCCAGCAGCCTATGGAACACTGAAGCTTTCTTT
CASSLWNTEAFF
>TRBJ1-4|TRBD1|TRBV5-8|NA
TGTGCCAGCAGCTTTAAGACAGGGGGCCACCCCAATGAAAAACTGTTTTTT
CASSFKTGGHPNEKLFF
>TRBJ1-5|NA|TRBV3-1|medium-sized
TGTGCCAGCAGCGAACATAATCAGCCCCAGCATTTT
CASSEHNQPQHF
>TRBJ1-5|TRBD1|TRBV20-1|NA
TGCAGTGCTACCTTTGGACAGGGCAGCAATCAGCCCCAGCATTTT
CSATFGQGSNQPQHF
>TRBJ2-5|TRBD2|TRBV6-5|many
TGTGCCAGCAGTGAGACTAGCGGGGGGGCAGAGACCCAGTACTTC
CASSETSGGAETQYF
>TRBJ2-1|NA|TRBV7-2|large
TGTGCCAGCAGCCCCCCGGATGACAATGAGCAGTTCTTC
CASSPPDDNEQFF
>TRBJ1-5|NA|TRBV27|large
TGTGCCAGCAGTGACCACCCCCGGGGAGTGGATCAGCCCCAGCATTTT
CASSDHPRGVDQPQHF
>TRBJ1-4|TRBD1|TRBV5-5|many
TGTGCCAGCAGCCCGTCGACAGGGTATAATGAAAAACTGTTTTTT
CASSPSTGYNEKLFF
>TRBJ2-2|NA|TRBV20-1|many
TGCAGTGCTAGGTCCTGGTCCACCGGGGAGCTGTTTTTT
CSARSWSTGELFF